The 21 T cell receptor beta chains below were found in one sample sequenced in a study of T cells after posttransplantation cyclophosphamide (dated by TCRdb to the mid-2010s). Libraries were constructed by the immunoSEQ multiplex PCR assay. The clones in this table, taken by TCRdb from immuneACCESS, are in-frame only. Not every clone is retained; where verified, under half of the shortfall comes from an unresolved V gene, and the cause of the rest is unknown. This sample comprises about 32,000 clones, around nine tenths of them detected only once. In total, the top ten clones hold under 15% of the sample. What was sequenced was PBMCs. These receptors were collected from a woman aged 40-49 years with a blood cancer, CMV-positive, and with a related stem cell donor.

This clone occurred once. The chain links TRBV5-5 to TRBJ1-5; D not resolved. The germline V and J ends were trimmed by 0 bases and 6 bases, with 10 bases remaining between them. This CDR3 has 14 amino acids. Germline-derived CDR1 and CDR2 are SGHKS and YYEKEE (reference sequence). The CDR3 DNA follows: TGTGCCAGCAGCTTGGAGCCCGGGAGTCAGCCCCAGCATTTT. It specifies CASSLEPGSQPQHF.

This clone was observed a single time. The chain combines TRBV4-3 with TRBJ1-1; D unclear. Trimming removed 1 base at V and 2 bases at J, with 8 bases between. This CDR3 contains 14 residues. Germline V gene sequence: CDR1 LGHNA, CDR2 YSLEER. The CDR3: CASSQALFNTEAFF. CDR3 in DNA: TGCGCCAGCAGCCAAGCCCTTTTTAACACTGAAGCTTTCTTT.

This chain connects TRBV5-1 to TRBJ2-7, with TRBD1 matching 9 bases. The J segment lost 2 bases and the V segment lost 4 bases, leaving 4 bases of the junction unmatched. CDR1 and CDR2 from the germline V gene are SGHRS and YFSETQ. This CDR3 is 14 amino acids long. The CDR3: CASSGTGPTYEQYF. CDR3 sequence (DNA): TGCGCCAGCAGCGGGACAGGGCCTACCTACGAGCAGTACTTC.

CDR3 coding DNA: TGCGCCAGCAGCCAAGATTGGAGAACAGAGGGGCAGTACTTC. This encodes CASSQDWRTEGQYF. The rearrangement joins TRBV4-3 to TRBJ2-7; D perhaps matches TRBD2 (5 bases). The length of the CDR3 is 14 residues. V lost 0 bases and J 9 bases, leaving 15 bases between the germline ends. Germline V gene lookup returns CDR1 LGHNA and CDR2 YSLEER.

CDR3 DNA sequence: TGTGCCAGCGGGGACAGGTTGGATTCACCCCTCCACTTT. Protein product: CASGDRLDSPLHF. The chain couples TRBV25-1 to TRBJ1-6; 8 bases are shared with TRBD1. With V trimmed by 8 bases and J by 8 bases, 5 bases remained unmatched. This CDR3 is 13 amino acids long. Germline V lookup: CDR1 MGHDK, CDR2 SYGVNS.

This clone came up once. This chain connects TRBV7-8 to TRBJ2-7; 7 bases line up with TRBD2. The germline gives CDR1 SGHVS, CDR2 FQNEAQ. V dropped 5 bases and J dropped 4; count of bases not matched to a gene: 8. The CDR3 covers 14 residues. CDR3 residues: CASSQRDAEYEQYF. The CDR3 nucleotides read TGTGCCAGCAGCCAGCGGGACGCCGAGTACGAGCAGTACTTC.

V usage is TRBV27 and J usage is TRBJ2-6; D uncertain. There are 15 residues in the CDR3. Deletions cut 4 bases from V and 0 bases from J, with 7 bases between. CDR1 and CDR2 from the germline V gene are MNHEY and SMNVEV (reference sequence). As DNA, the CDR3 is TGTGCCAGCAGTTCCCCTATCTCTGGGGCCAACGTCCTGACTTTC. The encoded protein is CASSSPISGANVLTF.

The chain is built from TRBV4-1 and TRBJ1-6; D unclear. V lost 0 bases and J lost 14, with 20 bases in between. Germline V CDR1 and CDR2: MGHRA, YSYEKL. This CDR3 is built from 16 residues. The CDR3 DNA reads TGCGCCAGCAGCCAAGATCTAGGTTCTCGGCAATCGGCCCTCCACTTT. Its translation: CASSQDLGSRQSALHF.

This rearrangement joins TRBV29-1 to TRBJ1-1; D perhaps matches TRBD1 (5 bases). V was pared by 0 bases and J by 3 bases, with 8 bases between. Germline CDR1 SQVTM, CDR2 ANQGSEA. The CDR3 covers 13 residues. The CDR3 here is CSVEEVGDTEAFF. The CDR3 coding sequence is TGCAGCGTTGAAGAGGTAGGGGACACTGAAGCTTTCTTT.

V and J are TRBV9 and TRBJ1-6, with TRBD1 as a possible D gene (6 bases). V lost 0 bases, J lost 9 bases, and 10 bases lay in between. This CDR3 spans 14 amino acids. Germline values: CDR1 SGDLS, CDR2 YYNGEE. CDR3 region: CASSVGGQTSPLHF. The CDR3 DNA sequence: TGTGCCAGCAGCGTAGGGGGACAAACTTCACCCCTCCACTTT.

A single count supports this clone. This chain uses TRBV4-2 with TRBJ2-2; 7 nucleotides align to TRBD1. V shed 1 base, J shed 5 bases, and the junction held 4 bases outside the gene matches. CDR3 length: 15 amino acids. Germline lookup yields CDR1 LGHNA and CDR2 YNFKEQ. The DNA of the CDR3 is TGTGCCAGCAGCCAAGTGACAGGGCAAACCGGGGAGCTGTTTTTT. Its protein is CASSQVTGQTGELFF.

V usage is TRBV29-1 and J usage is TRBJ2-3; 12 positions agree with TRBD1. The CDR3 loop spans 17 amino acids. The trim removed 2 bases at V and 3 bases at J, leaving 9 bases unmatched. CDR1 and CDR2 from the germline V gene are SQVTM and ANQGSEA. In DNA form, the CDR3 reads TGCAGCGTTGAAACTTCTACGGGACAGGGGGCAACAGATACGCAGTATTTT. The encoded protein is CSVETSTGQGATDTQYF.

The CDR3 nucleotides read TGTGCCAGCAGCCCCGTTGTGACAGGCCTTGCCTACGAGCAGTACTTC. Encoded protein: CASSPVVTGLAYEQYF. The gene calls are TRBV9 and TRBJ2-7; TRBD1 is a possible D gene (6 bases). Germline lookup yields CDR1 SGDLS and CDR2 YYNGEE. V lost 4 bases to trimming and J lost 2 bases, with 19 bases between them. The CDR3 totals 16 residues. The whole variable domain, remainder taken from reference TRBV9 and TRBJ2-7, is DSGVTQTPKHLITATGQRVTLRCSPRSGDLSVYWYQQSLDQGLQFLIQYYNGEERAKGNILERFSAQQFPDLHSELNLSSLELGDSALYFCASSPVVTGLAYEQYFGPGTRLTVT.

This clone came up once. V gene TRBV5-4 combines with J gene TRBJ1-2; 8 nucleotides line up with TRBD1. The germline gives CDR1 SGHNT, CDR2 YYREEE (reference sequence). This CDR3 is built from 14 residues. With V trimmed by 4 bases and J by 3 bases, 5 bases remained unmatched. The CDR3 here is CASSPQGADYGYTF. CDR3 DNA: TGTGCCAGCAGCCCCCAGGGGGCGGACTATGGCTACACCTTC.

CDR3 in amino acids: CASSVALVSYEQYF. The CDR3 coding sequence is TGTGCCAGCAGCGTAGCTCTAGTATCCTACGAGCAGTACTTC. The chain combines TRBV9 with TRBJ2-7; D is ambiguous. The CDR3 runs 14 residues. Germline V gives CDR1 SGDLS, CDR2 YYNGEE. Trimming cost V 0 bases and J 1 base, with 8 bases left between them.

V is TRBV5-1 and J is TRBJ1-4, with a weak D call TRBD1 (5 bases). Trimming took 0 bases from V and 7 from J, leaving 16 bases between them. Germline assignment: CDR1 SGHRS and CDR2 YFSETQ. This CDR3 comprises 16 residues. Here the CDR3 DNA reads TGCGCCAGCAGCTTGGGAGTGGGACGGGGGAGTGAAAAACTGTTTTTT. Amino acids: CASSLGVGRGSEKLFF.

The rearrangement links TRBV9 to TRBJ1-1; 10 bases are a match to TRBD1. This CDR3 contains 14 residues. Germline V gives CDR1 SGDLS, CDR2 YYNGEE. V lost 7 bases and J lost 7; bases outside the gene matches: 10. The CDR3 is CASANSGTGDEAFF. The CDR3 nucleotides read TGTGCCAGCGCCAACTCCGGGACAGGGGATGAAGCTTTCTTT.

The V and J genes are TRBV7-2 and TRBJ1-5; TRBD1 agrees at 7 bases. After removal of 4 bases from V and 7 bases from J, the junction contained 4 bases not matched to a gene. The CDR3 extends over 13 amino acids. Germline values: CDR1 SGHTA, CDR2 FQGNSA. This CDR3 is CASSWDSGQPQHF. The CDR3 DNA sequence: TGTGCCAGCAGCTGGGACAGCGGGCAGCCCCAGCATTTT.

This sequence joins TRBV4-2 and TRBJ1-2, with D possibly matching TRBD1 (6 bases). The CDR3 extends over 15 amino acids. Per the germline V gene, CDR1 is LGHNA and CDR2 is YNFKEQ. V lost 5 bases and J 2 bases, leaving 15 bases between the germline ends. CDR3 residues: CASSAPERGNYGYTF. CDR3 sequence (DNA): TGTGCCAGCAGCGCACCCGAGAGGGGGAACTATGGCTACACCTTC.

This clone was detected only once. The chain's CDR3 is CASGGARGRAGELFF. In nucleotides, the CDR3 is TGTGCCAGCGGTGGTGCGAGGGGGCGGGCCGGGGAGCTGTTTTTT. This rearrangement joins TRBV27 to TRBJ2-2; TRBD1 agrees at 7 bases. J lost 6 bases, V lost 8 bases, and 12 bases had no gene match. Germline V gene lookup returns CDR1 MNHEY and CDR2 SMNVEV (reference sequence). The CDR3 length is 15 residues.

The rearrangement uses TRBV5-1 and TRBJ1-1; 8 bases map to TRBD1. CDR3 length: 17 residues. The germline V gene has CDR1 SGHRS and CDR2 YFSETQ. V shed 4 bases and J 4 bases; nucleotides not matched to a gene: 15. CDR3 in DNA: TGCGCCAGCAGCCAACCCACCAAAGACAGGGGACCCACTGAAGCTTTCTTT. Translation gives CASSQPTKDRGPTEAFF.